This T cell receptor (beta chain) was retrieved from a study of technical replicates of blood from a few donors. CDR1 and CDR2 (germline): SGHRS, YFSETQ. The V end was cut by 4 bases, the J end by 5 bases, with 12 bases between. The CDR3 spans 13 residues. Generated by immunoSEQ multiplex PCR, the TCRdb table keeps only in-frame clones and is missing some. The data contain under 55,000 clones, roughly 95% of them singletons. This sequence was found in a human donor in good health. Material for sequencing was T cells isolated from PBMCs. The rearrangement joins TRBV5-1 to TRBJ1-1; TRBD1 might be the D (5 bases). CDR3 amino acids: CASSPRGETEAFF. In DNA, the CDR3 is TGCGCCAGCAGCCCCCGGGGGGAGACTGAAGCTTTCTTT.